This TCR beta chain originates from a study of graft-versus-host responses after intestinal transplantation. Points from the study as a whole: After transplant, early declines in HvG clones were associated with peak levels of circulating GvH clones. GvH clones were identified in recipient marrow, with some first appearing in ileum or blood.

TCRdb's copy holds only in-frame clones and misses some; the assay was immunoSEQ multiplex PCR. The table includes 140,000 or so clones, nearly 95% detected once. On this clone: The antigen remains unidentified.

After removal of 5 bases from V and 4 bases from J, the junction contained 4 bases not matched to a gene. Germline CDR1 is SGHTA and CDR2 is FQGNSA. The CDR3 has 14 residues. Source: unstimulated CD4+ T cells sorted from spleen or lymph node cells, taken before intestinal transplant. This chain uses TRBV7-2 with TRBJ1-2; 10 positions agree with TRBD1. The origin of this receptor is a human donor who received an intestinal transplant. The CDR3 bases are TGTGCCAGCAGCCTCGGACAGGGGGGCTATGGCTACACCTTC. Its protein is CASSLGQGGYGYTF.